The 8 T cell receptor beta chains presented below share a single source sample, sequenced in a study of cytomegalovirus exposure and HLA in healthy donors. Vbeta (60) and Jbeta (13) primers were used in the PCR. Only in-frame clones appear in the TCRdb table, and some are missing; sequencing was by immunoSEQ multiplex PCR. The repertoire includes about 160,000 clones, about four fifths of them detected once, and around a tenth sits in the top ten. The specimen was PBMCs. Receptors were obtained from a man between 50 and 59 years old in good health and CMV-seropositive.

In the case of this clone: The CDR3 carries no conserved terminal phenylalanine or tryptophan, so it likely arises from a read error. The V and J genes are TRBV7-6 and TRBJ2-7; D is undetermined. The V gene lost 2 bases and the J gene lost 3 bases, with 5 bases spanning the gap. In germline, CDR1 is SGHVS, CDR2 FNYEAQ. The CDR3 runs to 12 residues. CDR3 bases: TGTGCCAGCAGCTTACCAGACTACGAGCAGTACCTC. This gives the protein CASSLPDYEQYL.

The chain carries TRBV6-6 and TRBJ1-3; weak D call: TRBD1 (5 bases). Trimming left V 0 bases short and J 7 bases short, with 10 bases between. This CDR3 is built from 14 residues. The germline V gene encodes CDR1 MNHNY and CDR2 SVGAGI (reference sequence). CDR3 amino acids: CASSYSAGRNTIYF. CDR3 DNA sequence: TGTGCCAGCAGTTACTCTGCAGGGAGGAACACCATATATTTT.

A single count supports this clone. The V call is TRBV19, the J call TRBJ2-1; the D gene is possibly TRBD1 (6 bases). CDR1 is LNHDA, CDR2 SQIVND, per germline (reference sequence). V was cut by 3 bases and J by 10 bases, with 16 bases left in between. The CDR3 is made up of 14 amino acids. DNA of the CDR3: TGTGCCAGTAGTATCGCGACAGGCCGCCGAGAGCAGTTCTTC. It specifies CASSIATGRREQFF.

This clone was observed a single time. The CDR3: CASSLRQSTDTQYF. CDR3 nucleotide sequence: TGCGCCAGCAGCTTGCGACAGAGCACAGATACGCAGTATTTT. The rearrangement joins TRBV5-1 to TRBJ2-3, with D tentatively TRBD1 (5 bases). Germline V gene sequence: CDR1 SGHRS, CDR2 YFSETQ. The length of the CDR3 is 14 residues. V lost 1 base and J lost 0, with 6 bases in between. The full variable domain, with the rest looked up from reference TRBV5-1 and TRBJ2-3, is KAGVTQTPRYLIKTRGQQVTLSCSPISGHRSVSWYQQTPGQGLQFLFEYFSETQRNKGNFPGRFSGRQFSNSRSEMNVSTLELGDSALYLCASSLRQSTDTQYFGPGTRLTVL.

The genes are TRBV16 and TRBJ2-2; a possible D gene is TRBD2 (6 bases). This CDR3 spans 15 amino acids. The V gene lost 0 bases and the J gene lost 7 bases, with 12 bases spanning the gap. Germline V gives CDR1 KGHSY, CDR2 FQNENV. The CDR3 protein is CASSQSRGGDGELFF. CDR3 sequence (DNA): TGTGCCAGCAGCCAATCGCGGGGAGGTGACGGGGAGCTGTTTTTT. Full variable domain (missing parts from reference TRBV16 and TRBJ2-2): GEEVAQTPKHLVRGEGQKAKLYCAPIKGHSYVFWYQQVLKNEFKFLISFQNENVFDETGMPKERFSAKCLPNSPCSLEIQATKLEDSAVYFCASSQSRGGDGELFFGEGSRLTVL.

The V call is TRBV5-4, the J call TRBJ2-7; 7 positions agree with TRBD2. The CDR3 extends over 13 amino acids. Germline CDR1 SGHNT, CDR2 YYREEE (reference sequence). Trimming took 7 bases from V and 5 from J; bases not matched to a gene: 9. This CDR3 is CASGEGTTDEQYF. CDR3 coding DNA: TGTGCCAGCGGAGAGGGGACTACTGACGAGCAGTACTTC.

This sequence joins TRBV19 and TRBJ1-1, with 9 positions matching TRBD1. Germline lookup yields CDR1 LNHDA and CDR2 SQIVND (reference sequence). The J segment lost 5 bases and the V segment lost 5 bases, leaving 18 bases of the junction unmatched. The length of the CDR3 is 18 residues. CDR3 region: CASSPSGDRVGLGTEAFF. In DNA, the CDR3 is TGTGCCAGTAGTCCCTCAGGGGACAGGGTGGGCTTGGGGACTGAAGCTTTCTTT. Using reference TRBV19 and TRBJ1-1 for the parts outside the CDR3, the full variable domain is DGGITQSPKYLFRKEGQNVTLSCEQNLNHDAMYWYRQDPGQGLRLIYYSQIVNDFQKGDIAEGYSVSREKKESFPLTVTSAQKNPTAFYLCASSPSGDRVGLGTEAFFGQGTRLTVV.

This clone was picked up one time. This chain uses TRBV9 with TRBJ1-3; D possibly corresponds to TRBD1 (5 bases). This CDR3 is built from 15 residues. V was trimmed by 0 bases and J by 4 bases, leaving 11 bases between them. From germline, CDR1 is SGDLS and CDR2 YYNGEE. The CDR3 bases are TGTGCCAGCAGCGTAGGTTCAGGGCGAGGAAACACCATATATTTT. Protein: CASSVGSGRGNTIYF.